These 5 T cell receptor beta chains share one sample of origin, sequenced in a study of cytomegalovirus exposure and HLA in healthy donors. PCR primers comprised 60 Vbeta and 13 Jbeta primers. The table came from immunoSEQ multiplex PCR; TCRdb's copy has only in-frame clones and leaves some out. The sample shows 140,000 to 150,000 clones, roughly 80% of them seen only once. Source material: PBMCs. These receptor sequences come from a male donor in good health and CMV-seronegative.

The CDR3 nucleotides are TGTGCCAGCAGCTTAGAAGGAGGCCGTAACTATGGCTACACCTTC. Translating it yields CASSLEGGRNYGYTF. This chain links TRBV7-2 with TRBJ1-2; the D is unclear. V was trimmed by 1 base and J by 1 base, leaving 10 bases between them. Germline assignment: CDR1 SGHTA and CDR2 FQGNSA. This CDR3 spans 15 amino acids.

This chain uses TRBV11-2 with TRBJ2-7; TRBD1 aligns across 10 bases. The CDR3 consists of 13 residues. V was clipped by 3 bases and J by 6 bases; unmatched bases: 2. Germline CDR1 and CDR2: SGHAT and FQNNGV. CDR3 coding DNA: TGTGCCAGCAGCTTGGGACAGGGGACCGAGCAGTACTTC. Protein product: CASSLGQGTEQYF. Combining the CDR3 with reference TRBV11-2 and TRBJ2-7 gives the whole variable domain EAGVAQSPRYKIIEKRQSVAFWCNPISGHATLYWYQQILGQGPKLLIQFQNNGVVDDSQLPKDRFSAERLKGVDSTLKIQPAKLEDSAVYLCASSLGQGTEQYFGPGTRLTVT.

The chain is built from TRBV19 and TRBJ2-6, with TRBD1 matching over 10 bases. V shed 5 bases, J shed 2 bases, and the junction held 3 bases outside the gene matches. Germline assignment: CDR1 LNHDA and CDR2 SQIVND (reference sequence). This CDR3 contains 16 residues. CDR3 sequence reads: CASSRQGATGANVLTF. The CDR3 nucleotides read TGTGCCAGTAGTCGACAGGGGGCTACTGGGGCCAACGTCCTGACTTTC.

The sample holds one count of this clone. V gene TRBV19 combines with J gene TRBJ1-2; 7 bases map to TRBD1. The germline gives CDR1 LNHDA, CDR2 SQIVND (reference sequence). V lost 7 bases to trimming and J lost 4 bases; unmatched junction nucleotides: 15. CDR3 length: 16 amino acids. This CDR3 reads CASKADRTGRRYGYTF. The CDR3 nucleotides read TGTGCCAGTAAAGCCGACCGGACAGGCCGCCGCTATGGCTACACCTTC.

This chain connects TRBV2 to TRBJ2-7; maybe TRBD1 (5 bases). V lost 3 bases, J lost 5 bases, and 14 bases lay in between. This CDR3 is 14 amino acids long. CDR1 and CDR2 (germline): SNHLY, FYNNEI. This CDR3 reads CASSEAGYVNEQYF. CDR3 DNA sequence: TGTGCCAGCAGTGAGGCAGGGTATGTTAACGAGCAGTACTTC.